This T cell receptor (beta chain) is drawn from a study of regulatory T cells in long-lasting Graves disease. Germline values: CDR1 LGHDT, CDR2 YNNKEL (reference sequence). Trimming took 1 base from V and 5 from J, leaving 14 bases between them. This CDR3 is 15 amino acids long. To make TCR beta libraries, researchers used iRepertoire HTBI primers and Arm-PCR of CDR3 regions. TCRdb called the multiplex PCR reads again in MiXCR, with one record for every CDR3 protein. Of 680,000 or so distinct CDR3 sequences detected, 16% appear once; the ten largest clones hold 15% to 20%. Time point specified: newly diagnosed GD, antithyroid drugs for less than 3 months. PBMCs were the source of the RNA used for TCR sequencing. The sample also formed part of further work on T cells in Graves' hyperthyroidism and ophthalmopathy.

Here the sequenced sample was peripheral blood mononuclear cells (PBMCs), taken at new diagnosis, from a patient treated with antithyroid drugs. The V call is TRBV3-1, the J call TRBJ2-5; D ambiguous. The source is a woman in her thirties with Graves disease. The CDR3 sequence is CASSQASKVMETQYF. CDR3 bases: TGTGCCAGCAGCCAAGCGAGTAAAGTAATGGAGACCCAGTACTTC.